The TCR beta chain under discussion was sequenced for a study of blood T cell repertoires in COVID-19 (dated by TCRdb to about 2020). For the wider study: The collaborator samples originated in the United States, Italy and Spain and spanned the acute and convalescent phases of COVID-19. The material from the prospective study consisted of cDNA or gDNA derived from T cells, B-cell-depleted T cells, or PBMCs. The dataset comprised deeply sampled blood TCRbeta repertoires from subjects exposed to, actively infected with, or recovered from COVID-19. The repertoires were released in a freely available public database intended as a resource for research on the immune response to SARS-CoV-2. Samples came from the ongoing ImmuneRACE study (first 160 participants) plus 1,254 subjects from 6 global collaborators. HLA class I and class II types, where available, came from metadata supplied by the sample provider rather than from assay-based typing. Nearly every sample came with metadata listing a de-identified subject ID, COVID-19 status, age in years and sex. Points the paper makes about the study in general: The amount of clinical and demographic metadata varied by source and participant and was provided uncurated.

This clone has only a few counts. Its target antigen remains unknown. No clone much larger than this one lies a single base away; base qualities are absent. As encoded in the germline V gene, CDR1 is SQVTM while CDR2 is ANQGSEA. Its CDR3 holds 15 amino acids, cysteine through phenylalanine. The DNA shown is the 45-base CDR3, in frame from base 1. V and J are truncated by 5 bases and 3 bases respectively, leaving an intervening sequence of 19 bases. TCRbeta CDR3 regions were amplified from genomic DNA by means of the immunoSEQ Assay, a bias-controlled multiplex PCR. Concerning the study's data processing: The number of nucleated cells in each sample was estimated by amplification of reference gene primers within the assay. To quantify the absolute abundance of each unique TCRbeta CDR3 rearrangement, sequence reads were collapsed and filtered. For each sample, productive Simpson clonality was calculated as the square root of Simpson's diversity index over productive rearrangements. TCRdb mirrors the immuneACCESS table, restricted to in-frame sequences. Some clones are absent from its copies; in checked studies, under half trace to an unresolved V gene, and the reason for the others is unknown. The V and J calls and clone size were taken over from that table, and D and trimming were inferred from the DNA. Recorded for this sample are some 130,000 clones; around 80% of them occurred a single time. Approximately 1.8% of the sample is in the top ten clones.

Each collaborating institution followed its own protocols to collect whole blood in K2EDTA tubes. For TCRbeta analysis, collaborators shipped samples in one of three forms: frozen whole blood, isolated PBMCs, or DNA extracted from either of those sample types. This receptor was taken from a man aged 65 to 85 with acute or convalescent COVID-19. Sequencing was done on a sample of peripheral blood. The sequence joins TRBV29-1 to TRBJ1-2; TRBD1 is possibly the D segment (6 matching bases). This receptor carries the CDR3 CSVTQTGRGHYGYTF. The nucleotide sequence is TGCAGCGTTACCCAGACAGGACGCGGGCACTATGGCTACACCTTC.